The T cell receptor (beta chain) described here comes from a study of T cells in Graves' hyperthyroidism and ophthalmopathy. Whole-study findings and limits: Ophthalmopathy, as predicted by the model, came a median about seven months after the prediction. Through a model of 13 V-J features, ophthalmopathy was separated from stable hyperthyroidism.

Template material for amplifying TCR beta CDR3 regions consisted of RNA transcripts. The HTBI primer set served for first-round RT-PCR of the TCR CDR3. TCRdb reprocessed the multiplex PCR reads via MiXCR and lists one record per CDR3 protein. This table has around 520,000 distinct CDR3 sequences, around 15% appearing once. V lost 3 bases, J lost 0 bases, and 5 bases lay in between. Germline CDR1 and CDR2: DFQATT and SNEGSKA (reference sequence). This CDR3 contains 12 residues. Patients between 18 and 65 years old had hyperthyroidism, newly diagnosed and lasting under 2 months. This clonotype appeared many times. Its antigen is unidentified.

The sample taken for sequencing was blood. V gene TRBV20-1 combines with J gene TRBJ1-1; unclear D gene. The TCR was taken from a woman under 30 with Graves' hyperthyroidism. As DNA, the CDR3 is TGCAGTGCTAGTTGGATGAACACTGAAGCTTTCTTT. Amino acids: CSASWMNTEAFF.